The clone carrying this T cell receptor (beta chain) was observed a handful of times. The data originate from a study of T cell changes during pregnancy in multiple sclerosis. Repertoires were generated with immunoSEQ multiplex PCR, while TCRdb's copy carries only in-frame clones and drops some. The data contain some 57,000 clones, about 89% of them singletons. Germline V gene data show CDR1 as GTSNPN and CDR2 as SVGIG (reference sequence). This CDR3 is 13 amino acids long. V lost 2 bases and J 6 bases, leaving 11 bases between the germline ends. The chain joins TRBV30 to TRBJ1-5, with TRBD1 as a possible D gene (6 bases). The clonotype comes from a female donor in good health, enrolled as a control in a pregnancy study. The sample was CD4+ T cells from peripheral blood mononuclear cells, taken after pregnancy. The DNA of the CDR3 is TGTGCCTGGAGTACCAGAGGGGGTCAGCCCCAGCATTTT. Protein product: CAWSTRGGQPQHF.